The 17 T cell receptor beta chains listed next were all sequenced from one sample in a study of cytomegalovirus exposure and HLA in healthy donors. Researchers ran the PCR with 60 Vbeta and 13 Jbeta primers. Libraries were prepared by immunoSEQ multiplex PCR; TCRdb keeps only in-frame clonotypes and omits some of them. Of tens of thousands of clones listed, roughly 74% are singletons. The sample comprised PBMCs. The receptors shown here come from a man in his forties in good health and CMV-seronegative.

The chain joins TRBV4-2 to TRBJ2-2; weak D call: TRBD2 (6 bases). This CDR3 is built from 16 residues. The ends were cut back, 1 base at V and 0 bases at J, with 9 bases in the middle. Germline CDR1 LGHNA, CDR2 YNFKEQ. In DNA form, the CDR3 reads TGTGCCAGCAGCCAAGGCGGGACTCCGAACACCGGGGAGCTGTTTTTT. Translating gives CASSQGGTPNTGELFF.

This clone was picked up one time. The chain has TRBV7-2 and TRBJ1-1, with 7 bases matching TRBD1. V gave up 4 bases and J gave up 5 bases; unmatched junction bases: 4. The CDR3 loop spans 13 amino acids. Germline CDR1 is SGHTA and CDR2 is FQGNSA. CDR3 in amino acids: CASSWDSGTEAFF. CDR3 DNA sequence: TGTGCCAGCAGCTGGGACAGCGGGACTGAAGCTTTCTTT.

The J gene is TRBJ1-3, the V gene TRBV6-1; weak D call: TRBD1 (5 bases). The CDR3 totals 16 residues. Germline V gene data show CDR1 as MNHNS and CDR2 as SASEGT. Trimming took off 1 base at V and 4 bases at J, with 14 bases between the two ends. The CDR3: CASSEGNPGLGNTIYF. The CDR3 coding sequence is TGTGCCAGCAGTGAAGGGAACCCGGGACTCGGAAACACCATATATTTT.

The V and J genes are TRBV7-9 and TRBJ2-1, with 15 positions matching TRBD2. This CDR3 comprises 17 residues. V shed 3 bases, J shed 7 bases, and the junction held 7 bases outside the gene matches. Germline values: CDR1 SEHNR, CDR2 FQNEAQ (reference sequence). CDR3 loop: CASSFGLAGGAGNEQFF. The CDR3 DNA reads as TGTGCCAGCAGCTTCGGACTAGCGGGGGGGGCCGGGAATGAGCAGTTCTTC.

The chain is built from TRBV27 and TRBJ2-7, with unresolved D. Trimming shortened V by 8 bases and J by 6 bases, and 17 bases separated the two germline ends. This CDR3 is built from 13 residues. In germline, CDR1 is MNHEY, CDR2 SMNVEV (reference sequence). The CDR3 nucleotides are TGTGCCAGCGGGCAGACACGGTTGTCCGAGCAGTACTTC. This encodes CASGQTRLSEQYF.

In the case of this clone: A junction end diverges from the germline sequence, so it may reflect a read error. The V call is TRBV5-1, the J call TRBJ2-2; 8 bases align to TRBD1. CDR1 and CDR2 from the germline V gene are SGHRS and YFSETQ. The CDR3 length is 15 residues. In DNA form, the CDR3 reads TGCGCCAGCAGTTTGGGACAGGTGAACACCGGGGAGCTGTTTTTT. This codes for CASSLGQVNTGELFF.

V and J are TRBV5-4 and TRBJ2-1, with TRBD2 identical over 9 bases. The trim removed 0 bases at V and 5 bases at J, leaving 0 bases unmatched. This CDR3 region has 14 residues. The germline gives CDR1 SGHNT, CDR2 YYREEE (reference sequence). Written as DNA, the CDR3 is TGTGCCAGCAGCTTGGGCGGGAGGGACAATGAGCAGTTCTTC. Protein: CASSLGGRDNEQFF. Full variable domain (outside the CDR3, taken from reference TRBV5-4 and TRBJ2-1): ETGVTQSPTHLIKTRGQQVTLRCSSQSGHNTVSWYQQALGQGPQFIFQYYREEENGRGNFPPRFSGLQFPNYSSELNVNALELDDSALYLCASSLGGRDNEQFFGPGTRLTVL.

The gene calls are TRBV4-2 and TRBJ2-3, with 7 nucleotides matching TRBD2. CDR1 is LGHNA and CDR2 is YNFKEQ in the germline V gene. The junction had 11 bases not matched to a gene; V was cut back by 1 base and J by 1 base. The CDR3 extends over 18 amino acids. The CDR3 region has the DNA TGTGCCAGCAGCCAAGCCCATCGTTGGGCGGGGGGCACAGATACGCAGTATTTT. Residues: CASSQAHRWAGGTDTQYF.

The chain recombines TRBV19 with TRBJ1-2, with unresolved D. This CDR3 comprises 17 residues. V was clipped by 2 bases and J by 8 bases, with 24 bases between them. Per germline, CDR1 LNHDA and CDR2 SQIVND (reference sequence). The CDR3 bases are TGTGCCAGTAGTATAATGGGCAGCTCTCGTCCCTCGGGAGGCTACACCTTC. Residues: CASSIMGSSRPSGGYTF.

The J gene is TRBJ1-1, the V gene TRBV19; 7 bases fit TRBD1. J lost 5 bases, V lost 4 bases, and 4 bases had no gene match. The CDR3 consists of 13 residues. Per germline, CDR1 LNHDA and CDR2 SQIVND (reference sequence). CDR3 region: CASSKKTGTEAFF. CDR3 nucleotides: TGTGCCAGTAGTAAGAAGACAGGGACTGAAGCTTTCTTT.

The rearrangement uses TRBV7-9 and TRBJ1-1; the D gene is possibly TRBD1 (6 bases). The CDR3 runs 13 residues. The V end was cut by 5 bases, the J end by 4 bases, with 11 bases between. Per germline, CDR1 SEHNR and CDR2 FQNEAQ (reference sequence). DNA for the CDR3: TGTGCCAGCAGCCCACAGGGAAGCACTGAAGCTTTCTTT. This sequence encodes CASSPQGSTEAFF.

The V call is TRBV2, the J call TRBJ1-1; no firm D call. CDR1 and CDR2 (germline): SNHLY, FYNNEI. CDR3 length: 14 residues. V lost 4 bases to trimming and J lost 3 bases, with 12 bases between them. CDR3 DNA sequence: TGTGCCAGCAGTGCCCTGGGAGAGGACACTGAAGCTTTCTTT. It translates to CASSALGEDTEAFF.

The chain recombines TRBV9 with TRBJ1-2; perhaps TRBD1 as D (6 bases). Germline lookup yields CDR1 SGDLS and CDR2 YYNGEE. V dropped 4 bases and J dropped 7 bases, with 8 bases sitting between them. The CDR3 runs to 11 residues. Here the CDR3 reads CASSFRGGYTF. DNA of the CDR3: TGTGCCAGCAGCTTCAGGGGTGGCTACACCTTC.

The CDR3 spells CASSLVGKGNQPQHF. CDR3 nucleotides: TGTGCCAGCAGTTTAGTCGGGAAGGGCAATCAGCCCCAGCATTTT. The rearrangement uses TRBV28 and TRBJ1-5; D is unresolved. Per germline, CDR1 MDHEN and CDR2 SYDVKM. The CDR3 has 15 residues. V lost 2 bases, J lost 2 bases, and 10 bases lay in between.

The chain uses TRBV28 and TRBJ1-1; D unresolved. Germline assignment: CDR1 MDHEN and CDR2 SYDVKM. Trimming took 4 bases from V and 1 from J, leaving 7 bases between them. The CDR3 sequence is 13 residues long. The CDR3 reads CASSSQWNTEAFF. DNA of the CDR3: TGTGCCAGCAGTTCACAGTGGAACACTGAAGCTTTCTTT.

The CDR3 DNA reads TGTGCCAGCAGTTTAGGGGGACTTACCAAAGCGCAACACTATGGCTACACCTTC. Translated, it gives CASSLGGLTKAQHYGYTF. This rearrangement joins TRBV27 to TRBJ1-2, with a possible D match to TRBD1 (5 bases). Per germline, CDR1 MNHEY and CDR2 SMNVEV (reference sequence). CDR3 size: 18 residues. The V end was cut by 2 bases, the J end by 3 bases, with 22 bases between.

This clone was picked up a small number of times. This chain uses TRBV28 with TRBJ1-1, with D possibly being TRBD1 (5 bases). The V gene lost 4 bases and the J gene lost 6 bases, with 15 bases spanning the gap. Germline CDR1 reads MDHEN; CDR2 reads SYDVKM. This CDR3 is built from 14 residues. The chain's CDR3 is CASSSRRQRPEAFF. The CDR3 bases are TGTGCCAGCAGTTCCCGGAGACAGCGACCTGAAGCTTTCTTT.